This T cell receptor beta chain came from a study of blood T cells in healthy people across ages. No fewer than 5.5 micrograms of total RNA were isolated from every sample. A second about 6 to 11 cycle PCR used barcoded and J-beta primers. A template-switch adaptor that had 12 random nucleotides put a tag on each cDNA molecule. MiXCR was run by TCRdb on the 5' RACE reads, yielding one entry per CDR3 protein. Of roughly 1.9 million distinct CDR3 sequences in the sample, about 39% were seen once. The CDR3 extends over 15 amino acids. V lost 5 bases to trimming and J lost 5 bases, with 18 bases between them. The germline V gene encodes CDR1 LGHNT and CDR2 FRNRAP.

The sample was blood. The origin of this receptor is a human donor in good health. The V gene is TRBV12-5, the J gene TRBJ2-5; D possibly corresponds to TRBD2 (7 bases). CDR3 DNA sequence: TGTGCTAGTGGTCTGGGATCAGGGAGGGGGGAGACCCAGTACTTC. Translating it yields CASGLGSGRGETQYF.